Following are 27 T cell receptor beta chains from one sample sequenced in a study of blood T cell repertoires in COVID-19. Some clones are missing from TCRdb's copy, which holds only in-frame ones; the method was immunoSEQ multiplex PCR. The sample contains 85,000 to 130,000 clones, just over 90% of which appear only once. What was sequenced was peripheral blood. These receptors were obtained from a man in his sixties with acute or convalescent COVID-19.

The rearrangement uses TRBV10-2 and TRBJ1-4; TRBD1 aligns across 9 bases. This CDR3 spans 16 amino acids. Per the germline V gene, CDR1 is WSHSY and CDR2 is SAAADI. Trimming removed 3 bases from V and 6 bases from J; junction bases left unmatched: 8. Here the CDR3 DNA reads TGCGCCAGCAGTGACCCCCACAGGGGGCAAGATGAAAAACTGTTTTTT. It translates to CASSDPHRGQDEKLFF.

DNA for the CDR3: TGTGCCAGCAGCTTGGCGGTCGGGCAGGGGGCGAGCTATGGCTACACCTTC. As protein: CASSLAVGQGASYGYTF. V and J are TRBV5-4 and TRBJ1-2, with 8 bases that match TRBD1. The CDR3 consists of 17 residues. V trimming: 0 bases; J trimming: 4 bases; junction bases outside the gene matches: 11. Germline CDR1 is SGHNT and CDR2 is YYREEE (reference sequence).

The chain links TRBV3-1 (or the pseudogene TRBV3-2) to TRBJ2-2; D remains unclear. This CDR3 is 11 amino acids long. Germline V gene data show CDR1 as LGHDT and CDR2 as YNNKEL (reference sequence). The chain's CDR3 is CATSNTGELFF. The CDR3 nucleotides are TGTGCGACTTCCAACACCGGGGAGCTGTTTTTT.

This chain's CDR3 is CAWTGAYGYTF. CDR3 sequence (DNA): TGTGCCTGGACTGGGGCGTATGGCTACACCTTC. V usage is TRBV30 and J usage is TRBJ1-2, with D maybe TRBD1 (5 bases). Germline lookup yields CDR1 GTSNPN and CDR2 SVGIG (reference sequence). The CDR3 spans 11 residues. With 4 bases removed from V and 5 bases from J, the gap between germline ends came to 8 bases.

The chain links TRBV18 to TRBJ1-2, with D unclear. Trimming left V 2 bases short and J 2 bases short, with 9 bases between. Germline loops: CDR1 KGHSH, CDR2 LQKENI. The CDR3 has 14 amino acids. The CDR3 DNA follows: TGTGCCAGCTCACCAGACTTCTTGAACTATGGCTACACCTTC. This codes for CASSPDFLNYGYTF.

This rearrangement joins TRBV28 to TRBJ1-5, with a tentative D call TRBD1 (6 bases). Germline assignment: CDR1 MDHEN and CDR2 SYDVKM. Trimming left V 5 bases short and J 1 base short, with 21 bases between. The CDR3 extends over 18 amino acids. The CDR3 protein is CASSSLTGQPSSNQPQHF. CDR3 sequence (DNA): TGTGCCAGCAGTAGTCTGACAGGACAGCCTTCAAGCAATCAGCCCCAGCATTTT.

V usage is TRBV27 and J usage is TRBJ1-3; a weak D match, TRBD1 (5 bases). Trimming left V 5 bases short and J 4 bases short, with 18 bases between. The CDR3 spans 16 residues. Looked up from germline, CDR1 is MNHEY and CDR2 is SMNVEV (reference sequence). This CDR3 is CASSLGGERGGNTIYF. CDR3 DNA: TGTGCCAGCAGTCTTGGGGGGGAAAGAGGCGGAAACACCATATATTTT.

The chain links TRBV7-9 to TRBJ1-2; D uncertain. The V gene's germline CDR1 is SEHNR and CDR2 FQNEAQ (reference sequence). Trimming pared 5 bases from V and 8 bases from J, leaving 18 bases between. CDR3 length: 14 residues. The DNA of the CDR3 is TGTGCCAGCAGCCCCTCGGGTCCCCGAGGGGGCTACACCTTC. Its protein product is CASSPSGPRGGYTF.

This chain uses TRBV6-5 with TRBJ1-6; D is unclear. The CDR3 length is 14 residues. The ends were cut back, 7 bases at V and 0 bases at J, with 7 bases in the middle. Per the germline V gene, CDR1 is MNHEY and CDR2 is SVGAGI. The CDR3 nucleotides read TGTGCCAGCATAAGGAGCTCCTATAATTCACCCCTCCACTTT. This codes for CASIRSSYNSPLHF.

V usage is TRBV6-5 and J usage is TRBJ2-3; D is possibly TRBD2 (6 bases). Trimming cost V 6 bases and J 1 base, with 11 bases left between them. Germline values: CDR1 MNHEY, CDR2 SVGAGI. CDR3 length: 14 amino acids. Here the CDR3 DNA reads TGTGCCAGCAGGAGATCGGGGGGCACAGATACGCAGTATTTT. This gives the protein CASRRSGGTDTQYF.

The chain employs TRBV2 and TRBJ1-2; possibly TRBD1 for D (6 bases). V was pared by 8 bases and J by 7 bases, with 14 bases between. Looked up from germline, CDR1 is SNHLY and CDR2 is FYNNEI. This CDR3 spans 12 amino acids. CDR3 nucleotide sequence: TGTGCCAGCGGAGAAGGGGGGCCTGGCTACACCTTC. This translates into CASGEGGPGYTF.

The chain carries TRBV2 and TRBJ2-1; tentatively, D is TRBD2 (6 bases). This CDR3 spans 14 amino acids. CDR1 and CDR2 (germline): SNHLY, FYNNEI. Trimming shortened V by 6 bases and J by 7 bases, and 16 bases separated the two germline ends. The CDR3 region is CASSLTRGKNEQFF. DNA for the CDR3: TGTGCCAGCAGCTTAACCCGGGGGAAAAATGAGCAGTTCTTC.

The chain is built from TRBV4-1 and TRBJ2-6, with no clear D. Trimming removed 8 bases at V and 2 bases at J, with 10 bases between. Germline V gene data show CDR1 as MGHRA and CDR2 as YSYEKL. This CDR3 region has 14 residues. As DNA, the CDR3 is TGCGCCAGCTCCCCCGAGGCTGGGGCCAACGTCCTGACTTTC. Residues: CASSPEAGANVLTF.

This chain links TRBV11-2 with TRBJ1-3; the match to TRBD1 covers 11 bases. Per the germline V gene, CDR1 is SGHAT and CDR2 is FQNNGV. The CDR3 length is 15 residues. Losses at the gene ends were 6 bases for V and 4 bases for J; bases not matched to a gene: 5. The CDR3 nucleotides read TGTGCCAGCAGTCCGGACAGGGGGCTCGGAAACACCATATATTTT. Amino acid sequence: CASSPDRGLGNTIYF. The complete variable domain, with remaining parts taken from reference TRBV11-2 and TRBJ1-3, reads EAGVAQSPRYKIIEKRQSVAFWCNPISGHATLYWYQQILGQGPKLLIQFQNNGVVDDSQLPKDRFSAERLKGVDSTLKIQPAKLEDSAVYLCASSPDRGLGNTIYFGEGSWLTVV.

The chain joins TRBV11-2 to TRBJ1-3; D is unresolved. The CDR3 runs to 15 residues. V lost 1 base and J 0 bases, leaving 7 bases between the germline ends. Germline assignment: CDR1 SGHAT and CDR2 FQNNGV. CDR3 region: CASSLVPFSGNTIYF. CDR3 bases: TGTGCCAGCAGCTTAGTCCCATTCTCTGGAAACACCATATATTTT.

The V gene is TRBV6-5, the J gene TRBJ2-1, with TRBD2 matching over 13 bases. The CDR3 sequence is 16 residues long. V dropped 2 bases and J dropped 7; count of bases not matched to a gene: 5. Germline CDR1 and CDR2: MNHEY and SVGAGI. The CDR3 reads CASSYPLAGGVNEQFF. The CDR3 bases are TGTGCCAGCAGTTACCCACTAGCGGGAGGGGTTAATGAGCAGTTCTTC.

The rearrangement uses TRBV7-9 and TRBJ1-1; D possibly corresponds to TRBD1 (5 bases). V lost 0 bases to trimming and J lost 6 bases, with 14 bases between them. CDR1 is SEHNR and CDR2 is FQNEAQ in the germline V gene (reference sequence). The CDR3 contains 15 residues. The CDR3, as DNA: TGTGCCAGCAGCTTAGCTGGGGCGGGGGGAGCTGAAGCTTTCTTT. Amino acids: CASSLAGAGGAEAFF.

The V gene is TRBV7-2, the J gene TRBJ2-7, with D perhaps matching TRBD2 (7 bases). Trimming removed 5 bases at V and 4 bases at J, with 24 bases between. Germline-derived CDR1 and CDR2 are SGHTA and FQGNSA. There are 17 residues in the CDR3. The CDR3 spells CASSPNSRTRGIYEQYF. The CDR3 coding sequence is TGTGCCAGCAGCCCGAATAGCCGGACTAGGGGGATATACGAGCAGTACTTC.

V and J are TRBV3-1 (or the pseudogene TRBV3-2) and TRBJ1-5; D is undetermined. The CDR3 extends over 12 amino acids. Germline CDR1 is LGHDT and CDR2 is YNNKEL (reference sequence). The V end lost 1 base, the J end lost 7 bases, and 5 bases lay between the germline ends. CDR3 in amino acids: CASSQGEQPQHF. For the CDR3, the DNA is TGTGCCAGCAGCCAAGGGGAGCAGCCCCAGCATTTT.

This chain links TRBV7-9 with TRBJ1-5; D is unresolved. CDR1 is SEHNR and CDR2 is FQNEAQ in the germline V gene (reference sequence). Trimming shortened V by 4 bases and J by 5 bases, and 9 bases separated the two germline ends. The CDR3 runs to 13 residues. CDR3 loop: CASSSHGDQPQHF. In DNA form, the CDR3 reads TGTGCCAGCAGCTCCCACGGGGATCAGCCCCAGCATTTT. The full variable domain, completed using reference TRBV7-9 and TRBJ1-5, is DTGVSQNPRHKITKRGQNVTFRCDPISEHNRLYWYRQTLGQGPEFLTYFQNEAQLEKSRLLSDRFSAERPKGSFSTLEIQRTEQGDSAMYLCASSSHGDQPQHFGDGTRLSIL.

The genes are TRBV24-1 and TRBJ2-5, with TRBD2 as a possible D gene (5 bases). Germline V CDR1 and CDR2: KGHDR, SFDVKD. The CDR3 is 14 residues long. The ends were cut back, 4 bases at V and 4 bases at J, with 12 bases in the middle. This chain's CDR3 is CATSEGREGETQYF. In DNA form, the CDR3 reads TGTGCCACCAGTGAAGGTAGAGAGGGAGAGACCCAGTACTTC.

The table lists this clone with a count of one. The genes are TRBV11-2 and TRBJ1-6, with D unclear. V lost 5 bases and J 6 bases, leaving 8 bases between the germline ends. This CDR3 is built from 13 residues. CDR1 is SGHAT and CDR2 is FQNNGV in the germline V gene. The CDR3 spells CASSRVLNSPLHF. The DNA of the CDR3 is TGTGCCAGCAGCCGGGTCCTTAATTCACCCCTCCACTTT.

V and J are TRBV12-3 or TRBV12-4 and TRBJ2-5; D gene ambiguous. The CDR3 loop spans 12 amino acids. Deletions cut 4 bases from V and 5 bases from J, with 8 bases between. CDR3 nucleotide sequence: TGTGCCAGCAGTTACAACCCGGAGACCCAGTACTTC. It codes for CASSYNPETQYF.

The CDR3 sequence is CASSFSQGNTEAFF. For the CDR3, the DNA is TGTGCCAGCAGTTTCTCACAGGGAAACACTGAAGCTTTCTTT. The chain links TRBV6-2 or TRBV6-3 to TRBJ1-1; maybe TRBD1 (6 bases). The CDR3 covers 14 residues. Germline V lookup: CDR1 MNHEY, CDR2 SVGEGT. Deletions cut 4 bases from V and 2 bases from J, with 11 bases between.

This sequence joins TRBV7-7 and TRBJ2-3; D is ambiguous. V was trimmed by 1 base and J by 3 bases, leaving 11 bases between them. CDR3 length equals 15 residues. Germline V CDR1 and CDR2: SSHAT, FNYEAQ (reference sequence). DNA of the CDR3: TGTGCCAGCAGCTTAGGACCGGGTTCTACAGATACGCAGTATTTT. Its translation: CASSLGPGSTDTQYF.

The CDR3 spells CASSLSGPQGRQPQHF. The CDR3 coding sequence is TGTGCCAGTAGTCTCTCGGGCCCACAGGGAAGACAGCCCCAGCATTTT. This chain joins TRBV19 and TRBJ1-5, with a weak D call TRBD1 (6 bases). Germline V gene lookup returns CDR1 LNHDA and CDR2 SQIVND (reference sequence). CDR3 size: 16 residues. Trimming shortened V by 5 bases and J by 7 bases, and 21 bases separated the two germline ends.

V gene TRBV5-1 combines with J gene TRBJ1-4; D is uncertain. The V gene lost 3 bases and the J gene lost 0 bases, with 15 bases spanning the gap. CDR1 is SGHRS and CDR2 is YFSETQ in the germline V gene. The CDR3 spans 17 residues. The CDR3 DNA sequence: TGCGCCAGCAGCTCCGACCCATGGCAGGCAACTAATGAAAAACTGTTTTTT. Translated, it gives CASSSDPWQATNEKLFF.